This T cell receptor beta chain was identified in a study of regulatory T cells in long-lasting Graves disease. For the study at large: Graves' patients with a new diagnosis had received antithyroid drugs under 3 months.

Arm-PCR of CDR3 regions with iRepertoire HTBI primers generated TCR beta libraries. One entry per CDR3 protein, called by TCRdb with MiXCR from the multiplex PCR reads. This repertoire shows roughly 500,000 distinct CDR3 sequences, about 13% found once; its top ten account for over 7.5%. Time point specified: newly diagnosed GD, antithyroid drugs for less than 3 months. Extracted PBMC RNA gave rise to the TCR library. Germline assignment: CDR1 MNHNS and CDR2 SASEGT. V was clipped by 5 bases and J by 4 bases, with 13 bases between them. This CDR3 is built from 14 residues. These data were also filed under a second study, of T cells in Graves' hyperthyroidism and ophthalmopathy. As that report states: A model of 13 V-J features distinguished ophthalmopathy from stable hyperthyroidism.

This receptor was taken from a man aged 25-40 years with Graves disease. The genes are TRBV6-1 and TRBJ2-3; D may be TRBD1 (6 bases). The input for sequencing was peripheral blood mononuclear cells (PBMCs), taken at new diagnosis, from a patient treated with antithyroid drugs. CDR3 sequence (DNA): TGTGCCAGCAGTCTGAGTGGGGGCCCAGATACGCAGTATTTT. This encodes CASSLSGGPDTQYF.